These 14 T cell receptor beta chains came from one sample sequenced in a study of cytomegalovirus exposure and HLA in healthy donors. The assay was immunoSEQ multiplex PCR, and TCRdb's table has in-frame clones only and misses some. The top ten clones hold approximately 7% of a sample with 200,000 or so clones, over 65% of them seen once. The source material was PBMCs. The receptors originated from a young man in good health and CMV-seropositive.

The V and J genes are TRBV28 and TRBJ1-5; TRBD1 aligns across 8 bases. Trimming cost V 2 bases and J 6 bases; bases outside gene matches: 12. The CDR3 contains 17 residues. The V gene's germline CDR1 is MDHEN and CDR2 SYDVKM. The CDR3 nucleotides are TGTGCCAGCAGTTTAAGCTGGCAGGGGGCAAGGGGTCAGCCCCAGCATTTT. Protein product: CASSLSWQGARGQPQHF.

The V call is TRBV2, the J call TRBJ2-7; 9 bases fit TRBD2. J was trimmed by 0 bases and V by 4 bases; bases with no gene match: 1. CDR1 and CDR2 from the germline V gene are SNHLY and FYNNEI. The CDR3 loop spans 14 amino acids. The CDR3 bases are TGTGCCAGCAGTGGGACTAGCGTCTCCTACGAGCAGTACTTC. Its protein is CASSGTSVSYEQYF.

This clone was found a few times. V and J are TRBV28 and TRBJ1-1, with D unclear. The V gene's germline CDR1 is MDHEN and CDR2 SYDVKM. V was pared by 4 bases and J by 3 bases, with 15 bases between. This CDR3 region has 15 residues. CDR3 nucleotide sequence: TGTGCCAGCAGTTCGGCTCCCGGGATATACACTGAAGCTTTCTTT. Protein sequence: CASSSAPGIYTEAFF.

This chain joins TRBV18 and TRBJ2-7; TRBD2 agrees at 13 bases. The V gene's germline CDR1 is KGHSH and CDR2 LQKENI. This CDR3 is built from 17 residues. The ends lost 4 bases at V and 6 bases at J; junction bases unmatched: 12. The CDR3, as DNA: TGTGCCAGCTCACGTCCTTTAGGACTAGCGGGAGCTGTCGAGCAGTACTTC. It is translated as CASSRPLGLAGAVEQYF.

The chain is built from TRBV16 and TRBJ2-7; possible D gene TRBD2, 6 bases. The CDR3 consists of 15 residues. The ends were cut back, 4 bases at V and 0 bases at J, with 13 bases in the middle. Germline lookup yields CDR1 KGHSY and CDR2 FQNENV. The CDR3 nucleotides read TGTGCCAGCAGCCCGCAGCTAGCGTTCTCCTACGAGCAGTACTTC. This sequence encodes CASSPQLAFSYEQYF.

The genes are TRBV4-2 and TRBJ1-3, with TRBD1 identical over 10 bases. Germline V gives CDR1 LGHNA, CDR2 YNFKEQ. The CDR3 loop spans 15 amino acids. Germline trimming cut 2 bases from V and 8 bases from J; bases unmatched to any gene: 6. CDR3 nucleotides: TGTGCCAGCAGCCAACCCAGGACAGGGGGGGACACCATATATTTT. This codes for CASSQPRTGGDTIYF.

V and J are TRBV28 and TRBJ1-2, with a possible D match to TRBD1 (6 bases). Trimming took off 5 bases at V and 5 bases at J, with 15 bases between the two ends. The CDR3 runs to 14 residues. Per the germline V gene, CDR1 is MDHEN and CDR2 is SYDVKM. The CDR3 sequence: CASSLGGGTYGYTF. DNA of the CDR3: TGTGCCAGCAGTCTGGGGGGAGGGACATATGGCTACACCTTC.

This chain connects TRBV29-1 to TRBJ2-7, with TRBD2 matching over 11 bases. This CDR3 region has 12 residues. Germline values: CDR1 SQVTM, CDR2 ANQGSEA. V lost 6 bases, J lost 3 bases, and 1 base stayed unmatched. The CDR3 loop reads CSVLAGDYEQYF. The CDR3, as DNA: TGCAGCGTACTAGCGGGGGACTACGAGCAGTACTTC.

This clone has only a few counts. The CDR3 sequence: CASSLGNRRGNTEAFF. As DNA, the CDR3 is TGTGCCAGCAGCTTAGGAAACCGCAGGGGGAACACTGAAGCTTTCTTT. The chain recombines TRBV11-1 with TRBJ1-1; maybe TRBD1 (6 bases). V was clipped by 1 base and J by 1 base, with 13 bases between them. This CDR3 contains 16 residues. Per the germline V gene, CDR1 is SGHAT and CDR2 is FQDESV (reference sequence).

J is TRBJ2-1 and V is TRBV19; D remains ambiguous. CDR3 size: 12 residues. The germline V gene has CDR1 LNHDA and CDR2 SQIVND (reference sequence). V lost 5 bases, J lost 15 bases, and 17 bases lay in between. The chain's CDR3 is CASSSLFRGLFF. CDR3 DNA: TGTGCCAGTAGTTCTTTATTCAGAGGTCTGTTCTTC.

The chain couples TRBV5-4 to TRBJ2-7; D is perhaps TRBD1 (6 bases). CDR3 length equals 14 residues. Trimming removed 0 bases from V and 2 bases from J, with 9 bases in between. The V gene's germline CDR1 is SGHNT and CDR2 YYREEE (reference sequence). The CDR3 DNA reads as TGTGCCAGCAGCTTGGAAGGGGGAACCTACGAGCAGTACTTC. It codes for CASSLEGGTYEQYF.

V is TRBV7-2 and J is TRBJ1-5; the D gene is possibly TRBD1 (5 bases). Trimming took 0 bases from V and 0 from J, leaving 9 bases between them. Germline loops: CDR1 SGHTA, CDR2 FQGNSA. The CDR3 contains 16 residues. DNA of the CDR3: TGTGCCAGCAGCTTAGCTTCCAGGGCTAGCAATCAGCCCCAGCATTTT. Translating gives CASSLASRASNQPQHF.

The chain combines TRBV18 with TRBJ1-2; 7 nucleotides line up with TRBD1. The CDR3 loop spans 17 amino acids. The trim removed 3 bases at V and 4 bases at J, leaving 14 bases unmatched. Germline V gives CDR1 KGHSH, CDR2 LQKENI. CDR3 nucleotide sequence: TGTGCCAGCTCACCCCCGGGGAGAGGGGGCGCCGGCTATGGCTACACCTTC. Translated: CASSPPGRGGAGYGYTF.

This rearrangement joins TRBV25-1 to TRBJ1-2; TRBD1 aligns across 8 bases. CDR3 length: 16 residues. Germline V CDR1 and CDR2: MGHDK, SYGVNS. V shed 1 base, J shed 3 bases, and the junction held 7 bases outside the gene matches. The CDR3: CASSEFGQGGDYGYTF. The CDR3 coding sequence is TGTGCCAGCAGTGAATTTGGACAGGGAGGGGACTATGGCTACACCTTC.